This T cell receptor beta chain was retrieved from a study of response to subunit inactivated influenza vaccine. The V and J ends lost 1 base and 7 bases, in that order; junction bases with no gene match: 3. This CDR3 has 16 amino acids. CDR1 LNHNV and CDR2 YYDKDF come from the germline V gene (reference sequence). TCRdb itself ran the RT-PCR reads through MiXCR, one entry per CDR3 protein. The repertoire holds 800,000 to 1,000,000 distinct CDR3 sequences, around 21% seen once, with more than 8.5% in the top ten. Worth noting for this clonotype: Its antigen is undetermined.

Study-wide points: Few additional T cells are recruited per seasonal influenza vaccination, authors suggested.

The chain employs TRBV15 and TRBJ2-1, with 14 bases fitting TRBD2. Sequenced material: PBMCs from blood, taken roughly 5 days after vaccination. This sequence was found in a man aged 50-59 years who received an inactivated influenza vaccine. As DNA, the CDR3 is TGTGCCACCAGCAGAGGGGGACTAGCGGGAGTGAATGAGCAGTTCTTC. Amino acid sequence: CATSRGGLAGVNEQFF.